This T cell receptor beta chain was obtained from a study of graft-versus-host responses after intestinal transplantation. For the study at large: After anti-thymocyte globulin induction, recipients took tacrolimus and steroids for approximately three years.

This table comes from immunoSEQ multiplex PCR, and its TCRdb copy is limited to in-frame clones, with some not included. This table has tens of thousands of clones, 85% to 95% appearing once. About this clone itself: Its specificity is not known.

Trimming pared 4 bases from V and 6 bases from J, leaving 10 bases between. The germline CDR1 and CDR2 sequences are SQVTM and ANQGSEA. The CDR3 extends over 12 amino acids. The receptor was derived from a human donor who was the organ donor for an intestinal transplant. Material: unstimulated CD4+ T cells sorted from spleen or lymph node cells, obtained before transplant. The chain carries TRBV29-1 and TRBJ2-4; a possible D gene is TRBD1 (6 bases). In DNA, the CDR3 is TGCAGCGTTGTTTCAGGGGTAAACATTCAGTACTTC. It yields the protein CSVVSGVNIQYF.